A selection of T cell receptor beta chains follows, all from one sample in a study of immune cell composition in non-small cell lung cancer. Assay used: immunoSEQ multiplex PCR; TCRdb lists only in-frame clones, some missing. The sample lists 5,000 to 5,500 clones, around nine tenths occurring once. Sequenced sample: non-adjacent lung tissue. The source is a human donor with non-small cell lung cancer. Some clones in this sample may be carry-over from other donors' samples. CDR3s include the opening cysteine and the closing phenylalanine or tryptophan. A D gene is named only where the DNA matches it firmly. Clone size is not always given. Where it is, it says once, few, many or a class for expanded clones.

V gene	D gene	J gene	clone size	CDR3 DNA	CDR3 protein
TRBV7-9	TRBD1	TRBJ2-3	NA	TGTGCCAGCAGCCGGGGACAGGGTAAGACAGATACGCAGTATTTT	CASSRGQGKTDTQYF
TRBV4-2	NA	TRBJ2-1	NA	TGTGCCAGCAGCCATGTTTCACGGGGAAGCTCCTACAATGAGCAGTTCTTC	CASSHVSRGSSYNEQFF
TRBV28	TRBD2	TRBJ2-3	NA	TGTGCCAGCAGTCCTATTGGACTAGCGGGAGACGGGGATACGCAGTATTTT	CASSPIGLAGDGDTQYF
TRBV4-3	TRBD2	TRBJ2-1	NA	TGCGCCAGCAGCCAAGACGGGACTAGCGGGTACAATGAGCAGTTCTTC	CASSQDGTSGYNEQFF
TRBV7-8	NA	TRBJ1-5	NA	TGTGCCAGCAGCCGAGATGGACAGCCCGATCAGCCCCAGCATTTT	CASSRDGQPDQPQHF
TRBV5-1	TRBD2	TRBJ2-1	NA	TGCGCCAGCAGCTACCGGACTAGCGGGAGAGAATCCTACAATGAGCAGTTCTTC	CASSYRTSGRESYNEQFF
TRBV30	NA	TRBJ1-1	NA	TGTGCCTGGAGTGTACGCAGGGAAGCTTTCTTT	CAWSVRREAFF
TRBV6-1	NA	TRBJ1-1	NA	TGTGCCAGCGTCCTAGGGGGGAGGGGTGAAGCTTTCTTT	CASVLGGRGEAFF
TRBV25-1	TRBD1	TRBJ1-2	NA	TGTGCCAGCAGTGAGGGGACAGACTTCTATGGCTACACCTTC	CASSEGTDFYGYTF
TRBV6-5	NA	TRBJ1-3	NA	TGTGCCAGTAGAGCTAACCCTTTCTCTGGAAACACCATATATTTT	CASRANPFSGNTIYF
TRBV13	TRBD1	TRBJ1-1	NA	TGTGCCAGCAGCTTAGGCAGGGGGCTTAGCACTGAAGCTTTCTTT	CASSLGRGLSTEAFF
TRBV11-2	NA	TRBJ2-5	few	TGTGCCAGCAGCTTAGTGGTTAGTCCCGGGGAGACCCAGTACTTC	CASSLVVSPGETQYF
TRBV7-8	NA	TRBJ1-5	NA	TGTGCCAGCAGCTTAAGTCCGGGGGATCAGCCCCAGCATTTT	CASSLSPGDQPQHF
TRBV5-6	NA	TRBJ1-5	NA	TGTGCCAGCAGCTTGATCAAAAGAAGCGGGGTTTGGCCCCAGCATTTT	CASSLIKRSGVWPQHF
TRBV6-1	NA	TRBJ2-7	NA	TGTGCCAGCAGTGAATACATCATCGAGCAGTACTTC	CASSEYIIEQYF
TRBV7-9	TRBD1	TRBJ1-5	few	TGTGCCAGCAGCCCAGGGGGAAATCAGCCCCAGCATTTT	CASSPGGNQPQHF
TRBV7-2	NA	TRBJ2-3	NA	TGTGCCAGCAGCTTAGTGGCTAGCGAGACAGATACGCAGTATTTT	CASSLVASETDTQYF
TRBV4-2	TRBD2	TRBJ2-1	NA	TGTGCCAGCAGCCAAGAAGGACTAGCGGGAGCCCACAATGAGCAGTTCTTC	CASSQEGLAGAHNEQFF
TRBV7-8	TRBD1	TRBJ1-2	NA	TGTGCCAGCAGTGTAACAGGGGGCGCGGGGTATGGCTACACCTTC	CASSVTGGAGYGYTF
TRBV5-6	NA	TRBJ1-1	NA	TGTGCCAGCAGGGGGACAAGGAACACTGAAGCTTTCTTT	CASRGTRNTEAFF
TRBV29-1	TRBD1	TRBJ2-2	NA	TGCAGCGTTAGGACAGGGGAAAACACCGGGGAGCTGTTTTTT	CSVRTGENTGELFF
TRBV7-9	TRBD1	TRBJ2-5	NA	TGTGCCAGCAGCACCGACAGGGTGGGGGTGAAGACCCAGTACTTC	CASSTDRVGVKTQYF
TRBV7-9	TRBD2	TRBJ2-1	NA	TGTGCCAGCAGCTTAGGCCGAGGGACTAGCGGTTACAATGAGCAGTTCTTC	CASSLGRGTSGYNEQFF
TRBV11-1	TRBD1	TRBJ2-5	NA	TGTGCCAGCAGCTGGGACAGGGTCCAAGAGACCCAGTACTTC	CASSWDRVQETQYF
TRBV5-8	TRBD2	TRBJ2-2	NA	TGTGCCACCGTCCGAAGCGGGGGCTCTGGGTTCACCGGGGAGCTGTTTTTT	CATVRSGGSGFTGELFF
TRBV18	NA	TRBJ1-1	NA	TGTGCCAGCTCACACGGACAGCCTAACACTGAAGCTTTCTTT	CASSHGQPNTEAFF
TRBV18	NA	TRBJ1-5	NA	TGTGCCAGCTCACCTACAGGGTCCCCGGATCAGCCCCAGCATTTT	CASSPTGSPDQPQHF
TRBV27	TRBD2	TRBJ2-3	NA	TGTGCCAGCAGTATCGGGCTAGCGGGTTCCCCGATTTGGGCGCAGTATTTT	CASSIGLAGSPIWAQYF
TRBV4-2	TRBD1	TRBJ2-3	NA	TGTGCCAGCAGCCAAGTGTTCCTAGCAGGGGGAGATACGCAGTATTTT	CASSQVFLAGGDTQYF
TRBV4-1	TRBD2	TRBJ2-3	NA	TGCGCCAGCAGCTCTCAGGCGGGGACTAGCGGGAGTAGCACAGATACGCAGTATTTT	CASSSQAGTSGSSTDTQYF
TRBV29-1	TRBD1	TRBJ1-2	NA	TGCAGCGTTTTTACAGGGGAAGGCTACACCTTC	CSVFTGEGYTF
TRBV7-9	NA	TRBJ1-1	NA	TGTGCCAGCAGCTCTATTCAGGGGATGAACACTGAAGCTTTCTTT	CASSSIQGMNTEAFF
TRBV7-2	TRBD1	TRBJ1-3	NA	TGTGCCAGCGGATCCGGCGGACAGGCCTCGGGAAACACCATATATTTT	CASGSGGQASGNTIYF
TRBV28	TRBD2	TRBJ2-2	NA	TGTGCCAGCACCCCGACTAGCGGGAGTGTACCCGGGGAGCTGTTTTTT	CASTPTSGSVPGELFF
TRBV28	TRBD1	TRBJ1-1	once	TGTGCCAGCAGTTTATACCCAGGGGGCCCTTTCTTT	CASSLYPGGPFF
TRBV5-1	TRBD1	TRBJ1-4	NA	TGCGCCAGCAGCCCGCGACAGGGTGGGTCAAATGAAAAACTGTTTTTT	CASSPRQGGSNEKLFF
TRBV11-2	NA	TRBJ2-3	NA	TGTGCCAGCAGCTTAGTCGGAGGGGTTCCCACAGATACGCAGTATTTT	CASSLVGGVPTDTQYF
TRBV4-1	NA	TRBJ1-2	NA	TGCGCCAGCAGCCTCTGGGGGAGAGGGGGTGGTGGCTACACCTTC	CASSLWGRGGGGYTF
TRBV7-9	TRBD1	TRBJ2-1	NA	TGTGCCAGCAGCTTAATGACAGGGGCATACAATGAGCAGTTCTTC	CASSLMTGAYNEQFF
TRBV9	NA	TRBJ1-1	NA	TGTGCCAGCAGCGTAGGACGGCAGGGCAGAACTGAAGCTTTCTTT	CASSVGRQGRTEAFF